This record looks at one T cell receptor beta chain sequence and its context. The sample comes from a study of T-cell reconstitution after alpha-beta-depleted transplantation in children. Construction of the TCRbeta library involved unique molecular identifiers. A single record per CDR3 protein comes from TCRdb applying MiXCR to the PCR reads. Of some 240,000 distinct CDR3 sequences listed, about 12% are singletons. Germline CDR1 LNHDA, CDR2 SQIVND (reference sequence). The CDR3 has 17 amino acids. V dropped 3 bases and J dropped 6; count of bases not matched to a gene: 13. This sequence originates from a human donor who donated a stem cell graft to a child with acute lymphoblastic leukemia. The starting material was PBMCs from the stem cell graft donor, obtained from the stem cell graft. The chain carries TRBV19 and TRBJ1-2; 10 bases fit TRBD1. This chain's CDR3 is CASSMGTGATKIHGYTF. The DNA of the CDR3 is TGTGCCAGTAGTATGGGGACAGGGGCGACCAAGATTCATGGCTACACCTTC.